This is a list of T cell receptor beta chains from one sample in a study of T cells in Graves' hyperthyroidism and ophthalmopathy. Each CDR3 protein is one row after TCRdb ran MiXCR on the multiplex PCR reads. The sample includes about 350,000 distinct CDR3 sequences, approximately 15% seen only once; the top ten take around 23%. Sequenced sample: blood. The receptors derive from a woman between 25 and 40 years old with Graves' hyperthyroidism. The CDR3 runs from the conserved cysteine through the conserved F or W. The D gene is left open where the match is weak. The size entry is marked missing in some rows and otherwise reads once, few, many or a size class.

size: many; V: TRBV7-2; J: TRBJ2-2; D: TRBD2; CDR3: CASSRLAGELFF; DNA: TGTGCCAGCAGCCGACTAGCGGGGGAGCTGTTTTTT
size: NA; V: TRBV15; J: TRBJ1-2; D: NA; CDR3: CATSRVGGAHYGYTF; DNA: TGTGCCACCAGCAGAGTTGGGGGGGCTCACTATGGCTACACCTTC
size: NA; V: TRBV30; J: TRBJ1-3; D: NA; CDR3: CAWSFRGGNTIYF; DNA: TGTGCCTGGAGTTTTCGAGGTGGAAACACCATATATTTT
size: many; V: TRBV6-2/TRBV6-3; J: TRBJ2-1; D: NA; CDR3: CASSRRDEQFF; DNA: TGTGCCAGCAGCCGAAGGGATGAGCAGTTCTTC
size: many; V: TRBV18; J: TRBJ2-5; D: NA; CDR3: CASSPPAGRETQYF; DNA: TGTGCCAGCTCACCACCGGCAGGGCGAGAGACCCAGTACTTC
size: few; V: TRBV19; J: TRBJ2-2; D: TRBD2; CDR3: CASSIDSELAGSGELFF; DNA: TGTGCCAGTAGTATAGATTCGGAACTAGCGGGATCCGGGGAGCTGTTTTTT
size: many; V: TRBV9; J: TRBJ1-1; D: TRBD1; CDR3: CASSGTTGVNTEAFF; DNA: TGTGCCAGCAGCGGAACGACAGGGGTGAACACTGAAGCTTTCTTT
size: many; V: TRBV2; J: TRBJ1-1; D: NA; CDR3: CASREMNTEAFF; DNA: TGTGCCAGCAGGGAGATGAACACTGAAGCTTTCTTT
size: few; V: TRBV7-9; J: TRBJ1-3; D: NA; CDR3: CASSIGQGNTIYF; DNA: TGTGCCAGCAGCATCGGACAGGGAAACACCATATATTTT
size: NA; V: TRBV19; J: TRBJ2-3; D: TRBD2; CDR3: CASSIPLGGSSVDTQYF; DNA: TGTGCCAGTAGTATACCCTTAGGCGGGAGCTCGGTAGATACGCAGTATTTT
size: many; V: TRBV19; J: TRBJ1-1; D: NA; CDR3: CASSTRLNTEAFF; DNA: TGTGCCAGTAGTACGAGGTTGAACACTGAAGCTTTCTTT
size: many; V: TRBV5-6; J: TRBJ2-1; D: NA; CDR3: CASSQSGTLGVNEQFF; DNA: TGTGCCAGCAGCCAGTCCGGGACACTAGGAGTCAATGAGCAGTTCTTC
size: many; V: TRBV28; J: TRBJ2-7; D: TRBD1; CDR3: CASSGTGDEQYF; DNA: TGTGCCAGCAGCGGGACAGGGGACGAGCAGTACTTC
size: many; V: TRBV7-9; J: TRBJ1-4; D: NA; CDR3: CASSLGGTNEKLFF; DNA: TGTGCCAGCAGCCTCGGTGGCACTAATGAAAAACTGTTTTTT
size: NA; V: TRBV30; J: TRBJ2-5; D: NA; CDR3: CATDRRGTEGTQYF; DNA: TGTGCCACTGACCGGAGGGGGACTGAGGGGACCCAGTACTTC
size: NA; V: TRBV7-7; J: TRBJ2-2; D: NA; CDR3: CASSHLNTGELFF; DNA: TGTGCTAGCTCACATCTGAACACCGGGGAGCTGTTTTTT
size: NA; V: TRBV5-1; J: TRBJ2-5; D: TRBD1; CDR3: CASSPQGTGLETQYF; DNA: TGCGCCAGCAGCCCACAAGGGACAGGGTTGGAGACCCAGTACTTC
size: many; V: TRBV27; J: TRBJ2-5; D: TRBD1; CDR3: CASSSLQGPQETQYF; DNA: TGTGCCAGCAGTTCCTTACAGGGGCCCCAAGAGACCCAGTACTTC
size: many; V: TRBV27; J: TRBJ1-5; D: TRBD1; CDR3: CASSYRGLNQPQHF; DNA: TGTGCCAGCAGTTACAGGGGGCTGAATCAGCCCCAGCATTTT
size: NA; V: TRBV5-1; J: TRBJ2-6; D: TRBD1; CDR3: CASSLDRALTSGANVLTF; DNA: TGCGCCAGCAGCTTAGACAGGGCCCTCACCTCTGGGGCCAACGTCCTGACTTTC
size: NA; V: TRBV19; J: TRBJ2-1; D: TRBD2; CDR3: CASSPRLAGSSYNEQFF; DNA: TGTGCCAGTAGCCCTAGACTAGCGGGGAGCTCCTACAATGAGCAGTTCTTC
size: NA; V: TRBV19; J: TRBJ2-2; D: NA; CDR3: CASGNPGLSGTGELFF; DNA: TGTGCCAGTGGGAATCCGGGACTTTCCGGCACCGGGGAGCTGTTTTTT
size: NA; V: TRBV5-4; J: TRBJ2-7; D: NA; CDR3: CASSLARGRSYEQYF; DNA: TGTGCCAGCAGCTTGGCCCGGGGCCGCTCCTACGAGCAGTACTTC
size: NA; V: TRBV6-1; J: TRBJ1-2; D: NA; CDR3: CASPGESYGCTF; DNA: TGTGCCAGCCCAGGGGAGTCCTATGGCTGCACCTTC
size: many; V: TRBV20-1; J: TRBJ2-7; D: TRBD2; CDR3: CSARVPGGDRYEQYF; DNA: TGCAGTGCTAGGGTTCCGGGAGGAGACCGCTACGAGCAGTACTTC
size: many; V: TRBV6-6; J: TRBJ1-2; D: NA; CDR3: CASSYVSDYGYTF; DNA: TGTGCCAGCAGTTACGTTTCGGACTATGGCTACACCTTC
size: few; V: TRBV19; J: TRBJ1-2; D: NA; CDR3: CASSIDHFPRGYTF; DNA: TGTGCCAGTAGTATAGATCACTTCCCCCGCGGCTACACCTTC
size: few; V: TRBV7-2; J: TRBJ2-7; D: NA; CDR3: CASSLAVGLPDEQYF; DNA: TGTGCCAGCAGCTTAGCCGTGGGGTTACCTGACGAGCAGTACTTC